This T cell receptor beta chain was recovered during a study of T cell repertoires in cytomegalovirus infection. Each CDR3 protein is one row after TCRdb ran MiXCR on the reads. The sample has a few hundred thousand distinct CDR3 sequences, about 40% seen once. A note on this clonotype: Antigen unknown.

The V gene's germline CDR1 is SGHDT and CDR2 YYEEEE. This CDR3 is 18 amino acids long. Deletions cut 4 bases from V and 2 bases from J, with 22 bases between. The rearrangement links TRBV5-6 to TRBJ2-1, with D unresolved. This specimen consisted of cultured PBMCs, obtained from culture after CMV antigen stimulation. The receptor comes from a human donor in good health (CMV status not recorded). Some clones in this sample may be carry-over from other donors' samples. The DNA for the CDR3 is TGTGCCAGCAGCCACCACCCCTTGCCGGAGTCAACCTACAATGAGCAGTTCTTC. Translated, it gives CASSHHPLPESTYNEQFF.